These 17 T cell receptor beta chains originate from one sample sequenced in a study of T cell repertoires in ileal Crohn's disease. The sample's time point: inflamed ileum from the surgical specimen. Libraries were prepared by immunoSEQ multiplex PCR; TCRdb keeps only in-frame clonotypes and omits some of them. The sample consists of 15,000 or so clones, about 76% of them appearing once. The sample taken for sequencing was ileal tissue. Source of these receptors: an adult with Crohn's disease.

V gene TRBV5-1 combines with J gene TRBJ2-1, with unresolved D. CDR3 size: 13 residues. The V end lost 5 bases, the J end lost 7 bases, and 13 bases lay between the germline ends. Germline V gives CDR1 SGHRS, CDR2 YFSETQ. The CDR3, as DNA: TGCGCCAGCAGGCCGGGTAGGGATAATGAGCAGTTCTTC. It encodes CASRPGRDNEQFF. Together with reference TRBV5-1 and TRBJ2-1, the CDR3 gives the full variable domain: KAGVTQTPRYLIKTRGQQVTLSCSPISGHRSVSWYQQTPGQGLQFLFEYFSETQRNKGNFPGRFSGRQFSNSRSEMNVSTLELGDSALYLCASRPGRDNEQFFGPGTRLTVL.

The rearrangement uses TRBV5-5 and TRBJ2-7; 7 nucleotides line up with TRBD2. This CDR3 has 15 residues. CDR1 SGHKS and CDR2 YYEKEE come from the germline V gene (reference sequence). V lost 4 bases, J lost 6 bases, and 13 bases stayed unmatched. CDR3: CASSRGAGVLGEQYF. CDR3 sequence (DNA): TGTGCCAGCAGCCGCGGCGCGGGGGTACTCGGCGAGCAGTACTTC.

The chain employs TRBV6-1 and TRBJ2-7; TRBD1 matches at 9 bases. Germline V gives CDR1 MNHNS, CDR2 SASEGT. CDR3 size: 15 residues. V shed 0 bases and J 9 bases; nucleotides not matched to a gene: 9. DNA for the CDR3: TGTGCCAGCAGTGAAGCGGAGACAGGGGGGAACAGGCAGTACTTC. It specifies CASSEAETGGNRQYF.

V usage is TRBV6-1 and J usage is TRBJ1-3, with TRBD1 matching over 7 bases. The CDR3 has 18 amino acids. Germline values: CDR1 MNHNS, CDR2 SASEGT. V shed 0 bases and J 2 bases; nucleotides not matched to a gene: 10. Written as DNA, the CDR3 is TGTGCCAGCAGTGAAGCCCCTCTACAGGGGATTGCTGGAAACACCATATATTTT. Protein: CASSEAPLQGIAGNTIYF.

J is TRBJ2-3 and V is TRBV27, with D perhaps TRBD1 (6 bases). Germline V CDR1 and CDR2: MNHEY, SMNVEV (reference sequence). The V end was cut by 3 bases, the J end by 0 bases, with 13 bases between. This CDR3 comprises 16 residues. The CDR3 DNA reads as TGTGCCAGCAGTTTCGGGACACAGATTAGCACAGATACGCAGTATTTT. Encoded protein: CASSFGTQISTDTQYF.

By sample share, this clone is medium-sized. This sequence joins TRBV14 and TRBJ1-4, with D maybe TRBD1 (6 bases). The CDR3 length is 13 residues. Germline loops: CDR1 SGHDN, CDR2 FVKESK. V was clipped by 4 bases and J by 8 bases, with 11 bases between them. The CDR3 sequence: CASSRRQAEKLFF. DNA of the CDR3: TGTGCCAGCAGCCGAAGACAGGCGGAAAAACTGTTTTTT.

V is TRBV11-2 and J is TRBJ2-2; 9 bases are a match to TRBD1. This CDR3 contains 15 residues. Per the germline V gene, CDR1 is SGHAT and CDR2 is FQNNGV. Losses at the gene ends were 4 bases for V and 4 bases for J; bases not matched to a gene: 4. CDR3 coding DNA: TGTGCCAGCAGCTGGGGACAGGGAGGCACCGGGGAGCTGTTTTTT. Its translation: CASSWGQGGTGELFF.

This clone is classed as medium-sized. The chain links TRBV28 to TRBJ1-5; TRBD1 aligns across 10 bases. The CDR3 covers 16 residues. V shed 2 bases, J shed 2 bases, and the junction held 3 bases outside the gene matches. Germline CDR1 and CDR2: MDHEN and SYDVKM. CDR3 sequence (DNA): TGTGCCAGCAGTTTACCCGGGACAGGGGGCAATCAGCCCCAGCATTTT. It encodes CASSLPGTGGNQPQHF. The full variable domain, its missing parts supplied by reference TRBV28 and TRBJ1-5, is DVKVTQSSRYLVKRTGEKVFLECVQDMDHENMFWYRQDPGLGLRLIYFSYDVKMKEKGDIPEGYSVSREKKERFSLILESASTNQTSMYLCASSLPGTGGNQPQHFGDGTRLSIL.

The chain carries TRBV14 and TRBJ2-3; 8 positions match TRBD2. CDR3 size: 16 residues. J gave up 0 bases and V 4 bases, and 6 bases lay outside the gene matches. CDR1 SGHDN and CDR2 FVKESK come from the germline V gene. CDR3 nucleotide sequence: TGTGCCAGCAGCCTCTCGGGGGGGCCTAGCACAGATACGCAGTATTTT. It translates to CASSLSGGPSTDTQYF.

This sequence joins TRBV7-2 and TRBJ2-7, with D possibly TRBD1 on 6 matching bases. With 5 bases removed from V and 0 bases from J, the gap between germline ends came to 11 bases. This CDR3 contains 14 residues. Germline CDR1 and CDR2: SGHTA and FQGNSA. CDR3 DNA sequence: TGTGCCAGCAGCAGGACAGTCCTCTCCTACGAGCAGTACTTC. The encoded protein is CASSRTVLSYEQYF.

The V gene is TRBV29-1, the J gene TRBJ1-1; D perhaps matches TRBD1 (6 bases). Germline V CDR1 and CDR2: SQVTM, ANQGSEA. CDR3 length equals 12 residues. V gave up 7 bases and J gave up 7 bases, with 16 bases separating them. The CDR3 protein is CSAGSRDIEAFF. In nucleotides, the CDR3 is TGCAGCGCTGGCAGCAGGGACATTGAAGCTTTCTTT. The variable domain in full, with the rest retrieved from reference TRBV29-1 and TRBJ1-1, is SAVISQKPSRDICQRGTSLTIQCQVDSQVTMMFWYRQQPGQSLTLIATANQGSEATYESGFVIDKFPISRPNLTFSTLTVSNMSPEDSSIYLCSAGSRDIEAFFGQGTRLTVV.

The chain is built from TRBV27 and TRBJ2-7, with 8 bases aligning to TRBD1. Looked up from germline, CDR1 is MNHEY and CDR2 is SMNVEV (reference sequence). V trimming: 3 bases; J trimming: 7 bases; junction bases outside the gene matches: 5. This CDR3 has 13 residues. The chain's CDR3 is CASSFQGAGEQYF. The CDR3 region has the DNA TGTGCCAGCAGTTTCCAGGGGGCGGGAGAGCAGTACTTC.

The chain employs TRBV6-1 and TRBJ1-5, with TRBD1 as a possible D gene (6 bases). The ends were cut back, 7 bases at V and 4 bases at J, with 17 bases in the middle. The germline V gene has CDR1 MNHNS and CDR2 SASEGT. The CDR3 loop spans 15 amino acids. The CDR3 nucleotides are TGTGCCAGCAAGCCGACAGGCGGTTGGAATCAGCCCCAGCATTTT. It encodes CASKPTGGWNQPQHF.

This CDR3 reads CASSRGGYNEQFF. CDR3 DNA sequence: TGTGCCAGCTCGAGGGGCGGGTACAATGAGCAGTTCTTC. The chain links TRBV25-1 to TRBJ2-1, with D tentatively TRBD1 or TRBD2 (5 bases each). Trimming stripped 8 bases from V and 4 bases from J, with 12 bases between. There are 13 residues in the CDR3. From germline, CDR1 is MGHDK and CDR2 SYGVNS. Complete variable domain (other parts from reference TRBV25-1 and TRBJ2-1): EADIYQTPRYLVIGTGKKITLECSQTMGHDKMYWYQQDPGMELHLIHYSYGVNSTEKGDLSSESTVSRIRTEHFPLTLESARPSHTSQYLCASSRGGYNEQFFGPGTRLTVL.

This clone has only one observation. The chain has TRBV5-4 and TRBJ2-7; a weak D match, TRBD1 (6 bases). Germline CDR1 SGHNT, CDR2 YYREEE (reference sequence). V lost 3 bases and J 5 bases, leaving 12 bases between the germline ends. This CDR3 region has 13 residues. The CDR3 sequence is CASSSPGANEQYF. CDR3 DNA sequence: TGTGCCAGCAGCTCGCCAGGGGCGAACGAGCAGTACTTC.

This chain uses TRBV29-1 with TRBJ2-7; 8 nucleotides align to TRBD1. This CDR3 has 13 residues. The germline CDR1 and CDR2 sequences are SQVTM and ANQGSEA. Trimming at V came to 4 bases and at J to 6 bases, leaving 8 bases not matched to a gene. As DNA, the CDR3 is TGCAGCGTTGCGGAGACAGGGGTGGGCGAGCAGTACTTC. Protein product: CSVAETGVGEQYF.

The rearrangement links TRBV2 to TRBJ2-5; TRBD1 aligns across 7 bases. Germline values: CDR1 SNHLY, CDR2 FYNNEI. V gave up 6 bases and J gave up 5 bases; unmatched junction bases: 6. The CDR3 runs 13 residues. In DNA form, the CDR3 reads TGTGCCAGCAGAACAGGGGTCCGGGAGACCCAGTACTTC. Residues: CASRTGVRETQYF.